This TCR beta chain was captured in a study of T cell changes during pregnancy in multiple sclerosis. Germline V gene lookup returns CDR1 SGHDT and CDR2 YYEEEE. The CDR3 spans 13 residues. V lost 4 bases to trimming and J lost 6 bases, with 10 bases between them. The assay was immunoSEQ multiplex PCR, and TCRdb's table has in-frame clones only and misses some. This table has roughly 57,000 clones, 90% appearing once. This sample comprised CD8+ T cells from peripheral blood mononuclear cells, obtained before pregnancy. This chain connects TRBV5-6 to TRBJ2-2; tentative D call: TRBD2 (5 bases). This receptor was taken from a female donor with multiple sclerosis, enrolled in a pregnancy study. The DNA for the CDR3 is TGTGCCAGCAGCCTGGGAGTATCCGGGGAGCTGTTTTTT. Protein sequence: CASSLGVSGELFF. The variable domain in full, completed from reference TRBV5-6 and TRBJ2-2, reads DAGVTQSPTHLIKTRGQQVTLRCSPKSGHDTVSWYQQALGQGPQFIFQYYEEEERQRGNFPDRFSGHQFPNYSSELNVNALLLGDSALYLCASSLGVSGELFFGEGSRLTVL.